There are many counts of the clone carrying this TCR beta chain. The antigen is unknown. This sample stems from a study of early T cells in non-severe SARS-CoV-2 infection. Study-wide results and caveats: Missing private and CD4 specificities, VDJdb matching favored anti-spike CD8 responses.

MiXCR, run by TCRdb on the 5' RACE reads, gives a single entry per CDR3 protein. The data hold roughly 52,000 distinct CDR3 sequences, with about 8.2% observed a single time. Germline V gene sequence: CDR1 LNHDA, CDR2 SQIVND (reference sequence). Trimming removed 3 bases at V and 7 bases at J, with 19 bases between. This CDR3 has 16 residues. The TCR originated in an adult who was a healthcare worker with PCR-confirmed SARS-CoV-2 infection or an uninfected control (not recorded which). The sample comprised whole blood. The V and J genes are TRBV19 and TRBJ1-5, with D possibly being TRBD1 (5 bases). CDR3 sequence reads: CASSILMTGGEQPQHF. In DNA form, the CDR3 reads TGTGCCAGTAGTATTTTAATGACCGGGGGGGAACAGCCCCAGCATTTT.